This TCR beta chain comes out of a study of blood T cell repertoires in COVID-19. Study information: Collection of acute and convalescent COVID-19 samples took place in the United States, Italy and Spain. PBMCs, B-cell-depleted T cells, or T cells were the source of the cDNA or gDNA that made up the material.

The CDR3 is made up of 14 amino acids. Per the germline V gene, CDR1 is SGHRS and CDR2 is YFSETQ. V was pared by 3 bases and J by 4 bases, with 5 bases of the junction left unmatched. This clone was picked up a small number of times. Per the authors' pipeline: Amplification from reference gene primers served as the basis for estimated nucleated cell counts. Sequencing used immunoSEQ multiplex PCR; TCRdb keeps in-frame clones, though not all of them. V and J calls and clone size are given by that table; D and trimming were obtained from the DNA. The sample lists 150,000 to 200,000 clones; over 60% were seen once.

The specimen was peripheral blood. The chain links TRBV5-1 to TRBJ2-7, with 9 bases fitting TRBD1. This receptor was taken from a woman between 70 and 85 years old with acute or convalescent COVID-19. The CDR3 here is CASSSGTGRYEQYF. The CDR3 DNA follows: TGCGCCAGCAGCTCCGGGACAGGGAGATACGAGCAGTACTTC.